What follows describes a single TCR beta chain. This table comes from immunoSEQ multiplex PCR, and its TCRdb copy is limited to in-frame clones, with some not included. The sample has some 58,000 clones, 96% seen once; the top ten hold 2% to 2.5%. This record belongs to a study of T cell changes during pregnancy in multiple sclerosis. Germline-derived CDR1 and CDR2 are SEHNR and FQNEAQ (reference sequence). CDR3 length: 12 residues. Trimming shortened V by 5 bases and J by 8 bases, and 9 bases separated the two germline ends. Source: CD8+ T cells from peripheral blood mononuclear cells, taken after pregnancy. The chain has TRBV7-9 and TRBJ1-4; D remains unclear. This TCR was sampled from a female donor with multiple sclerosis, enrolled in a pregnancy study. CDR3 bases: TGTGCCAGCAGCCCTTCGGAGGAAAAACTGTTTTTT. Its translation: CASSPSEEKLFF.